This T cell receptor beta chain comes out of a study of T cell responses to AZD1222 COVID-19 vaccine. Overall study results and limits: After two AZD1222 doses, spike-specific TCR breadth and depth rose versus day 0. Females outnumbered males among donors, who were mostly white British; clonal diversity was possibly underestimated. Reportedly, close to half of spike-specific TCRs are directed against unmutated variant regions. Scientists sampled the repertoires only once the peak T cell response had passed.

The J segment lost 6 bases and the V segment lost 5 bases, leaving 9 bases of the junction unmatched. Per the germline V gene, CDR1 is SGHVS and CDR2 is FQNEAQ. This CDR3 is 15 amino acids long. About this clone: Its antigen is undetermined.

Libraries were prepared by immunoSEQ multiplex PCR; TCRdb keeps only in-frame clonotypes and omits some of them. The sample comprises around 170,000 clones, 75% to 95% of which are singletons, and approximately 4% rests with the top ten. The rearrangement links TRBV7-8 to TRBJ2-2, with 7 bases aligning to TRBD2. The TCR comes from an adult in good health. Sequences were derived from peripheral blood, sampled on day 0 of AZD1222 vaccination. The CDR3 sequence is CASSPGTGRAGELFF. The CDR3 DNA reads TGTGCCAGCAGCCCCGGTACGGGGAGGGCCGGGGAGCTGTTTTTT.